The clone carrying this T cell receptor (beta chain) has just a few counts. The target antigen is unknown. The sample holds other DNA sequences that translate to the same CDR3. Since all of the isolated RNA was reverse transcribed, expressed TCRB transcripts were what got sequenced. Naive, central memory and regulatory T cell samples averaged roughly 3.6 million immunoSEQ reads each. Here immunoSEQ multiplex PCR was the method, and the copy in TCRdb shows in-frame clones only, minus some. The profile shows 160,000 or so clones, 6.5% to 10% of them singletons. This sample stems from a study of beta chain features in type 1 diabetes. Study conclusions and caveats: It was possible that PCR favored shorter templates, equally so in patients and controls. There was a moderate but significant shortening of TCRB CDR3s in all four CD4+ subsets of Type 1 diabetes patients.

V gave up 4 bases and J gave up 6 bases, with 9 bases separating them. This CDR3 is built from 12 residues. Germline V gene data show CDR1 as SGHRS and CDR2 as YFSETQ. Cell sorting via CD45RO/CCR7/CD25/CD127/CD95/CD27 was performed to obtain CD4+ naive, central memory, regulatory and stem cell-like memory cells. The gene calls are TRBV5-1 and TRBJ2-3, with D possibly matching TRBD1 (6 bases). Sample: central memory CD4+ T cells from blood. This TCR was sampled from a young woman with type 1 diabetes. The CDR3, as DNA: TGCGCCAGCAGCCCGCAGGGGGATACGCAGTATTTT. Its protein product is CASSPQGDTQYF.